This paragraph reports one TCR beta chain. Its specificity is unknown. For repertoire sequencing, the TCR beta CDR3 regions were amplified from RNA transcripts. The first round was an RT-PCR with HTBI primers, and the second round was a multiplex PCR. TCRdb ran MiXCR on the multiplex PCR reads and lists one entry per CDR3 protein. The sample holds under 250,000 distinct CDR3 sequences; approximately 29% are singletons and the top ten take 9.1%. These data come from a study of Graves' ophthalmopathy and Graves' hyperthyroidism. For the study at large: Researchers obtained peripheral blood at initial diagnosis, before any treatment had begun.

Study results and limitations: Blood contained most expanded thyroid clonotypes exceeding 0.001 frequency.

The germline V gene encodes CDR1 WNHNN and CDR2 SYGVQD (reference sequence). The CDR3 consists of 15 residues. Losses at the gene ends were 2 bases for V and 5 bases for J; bases not matched to a gene: 7. The sequenced material came from peripheral blood. The chain links TRBV10-1 to TRBJ2-7, with 9 bases aligning to TRBD1. This TCR derives from a middle-aged man with Graves' ophthalmopathy. CDR3 in DNA: TGCGCCAGCAGTGAGCCCGGGACAGGGATCCACGAGCAGTACTTC. Translation: CASSEPGTGIHEQYF.